This T cell receptor (beta chain) is from a study of blood T cells in healthy people across ages. As for this clonotype: What it recognizes is unknown.

Drawing of peripheral blood yielded 7.5 to 10 milliliters from each donor. Combining a sample-barcoded 5' primer with a J-beta primer mix, a second PCR ran for 7 to 11 cycles. Researchers report that a template-switch adaptor with 12 random nucleotides tagged each cDNA molecule. TCRdb reanalysed the 5' RACE reads using MiXCR and keeps one entry per CDR3 protein. This table has more than 900,000 distinct CDR3 sequences, under 30% appearing once. Overall study findings and caveats: Any changes in expanded clonotypes were possibly confounded, as donor CMV status remained unknown.

Germline V gene data show CDR1 as SQVTM and CDR2 as ANQGSEA. This CDR3 region has 13 residues. V dropped 8 bases and J dropped 8; count of bases not matched to a gene: 12. These sequences were also reported in another study, on T cells of mothers and their children.

Sequencing was performed on blood. The sequence derives from a girl aged 2 to 9 in good health. The chain employs TRBV29-1 and TRBJ1-2; 9 positions agree with TRBD1. For the CDR3, the DNA is TGCAGCACCGACCAGGGACAGGGAAGCGGCTACACCTTC. It codes for CSTDQGQGSGYTF.